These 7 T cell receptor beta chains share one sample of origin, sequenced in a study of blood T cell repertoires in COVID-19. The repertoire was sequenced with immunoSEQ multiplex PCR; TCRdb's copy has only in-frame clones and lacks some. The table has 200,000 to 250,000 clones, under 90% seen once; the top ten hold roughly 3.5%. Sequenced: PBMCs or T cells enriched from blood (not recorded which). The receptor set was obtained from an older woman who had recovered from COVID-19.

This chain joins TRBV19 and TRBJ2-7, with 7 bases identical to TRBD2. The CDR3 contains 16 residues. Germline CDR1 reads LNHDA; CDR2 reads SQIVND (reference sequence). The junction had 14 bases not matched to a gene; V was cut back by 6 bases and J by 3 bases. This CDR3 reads CASSMTWGLNIYEQYF. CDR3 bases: TGTGCCAGTAGCATGACGTGGGGACTAAACATCTACGAGCAGTACTTC.

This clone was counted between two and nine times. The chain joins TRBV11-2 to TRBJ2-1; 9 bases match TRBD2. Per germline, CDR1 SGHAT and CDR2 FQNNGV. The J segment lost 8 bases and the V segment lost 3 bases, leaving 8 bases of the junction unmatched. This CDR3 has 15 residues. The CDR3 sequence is CASSFTSGGIDEQFF. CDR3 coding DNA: TGTGCCAGCAGCTTCACCAGCGGGGGGATCGATGAGCAGTTCTTC.

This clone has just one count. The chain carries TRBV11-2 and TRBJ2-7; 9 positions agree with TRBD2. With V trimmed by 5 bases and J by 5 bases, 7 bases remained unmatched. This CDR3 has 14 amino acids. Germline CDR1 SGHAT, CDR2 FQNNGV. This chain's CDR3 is CASSPLAGVNEQYF. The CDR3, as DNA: TGTGCCAGCAGCCCTTTAGCGGGGGTGAACGAGCAGTACTTC.

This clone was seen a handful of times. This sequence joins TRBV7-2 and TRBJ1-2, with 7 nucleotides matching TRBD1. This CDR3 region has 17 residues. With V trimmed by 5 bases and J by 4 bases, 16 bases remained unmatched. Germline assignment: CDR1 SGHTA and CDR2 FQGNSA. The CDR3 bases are TGTGCCAGCAGCCCGACCACCCTGACAGGGATCCTCTATGGCTACACCTTC. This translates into CASSPTTLTGILYGYTF.

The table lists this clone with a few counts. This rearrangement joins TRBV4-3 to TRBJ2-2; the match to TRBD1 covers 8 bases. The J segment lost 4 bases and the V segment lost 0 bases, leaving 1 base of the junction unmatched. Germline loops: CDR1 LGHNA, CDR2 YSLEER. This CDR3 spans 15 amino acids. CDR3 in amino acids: CASSQEDRGTGELFF. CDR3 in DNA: TGCGCCAGCAGCCAAGAAGACAGGGGCACCGGGGAGCTGTTTTTT.

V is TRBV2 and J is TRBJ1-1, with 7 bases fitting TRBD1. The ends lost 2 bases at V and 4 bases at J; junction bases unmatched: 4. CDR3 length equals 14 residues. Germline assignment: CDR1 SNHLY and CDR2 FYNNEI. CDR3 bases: TGTGCCAGCAGTGAACGGCAGGGGGGCACTGAAGCTTTCTTT. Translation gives CASSERQGGTEAFF.

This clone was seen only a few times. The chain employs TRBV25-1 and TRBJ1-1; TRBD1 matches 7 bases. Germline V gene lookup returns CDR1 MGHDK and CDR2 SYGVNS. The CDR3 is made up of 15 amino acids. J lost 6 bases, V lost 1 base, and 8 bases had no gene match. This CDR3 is CASSESDREFPEAFF. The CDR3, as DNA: TGTGCCAGCAGTGAATCCGACAGGGAATTTCCTGAAGCTTTCTTT.